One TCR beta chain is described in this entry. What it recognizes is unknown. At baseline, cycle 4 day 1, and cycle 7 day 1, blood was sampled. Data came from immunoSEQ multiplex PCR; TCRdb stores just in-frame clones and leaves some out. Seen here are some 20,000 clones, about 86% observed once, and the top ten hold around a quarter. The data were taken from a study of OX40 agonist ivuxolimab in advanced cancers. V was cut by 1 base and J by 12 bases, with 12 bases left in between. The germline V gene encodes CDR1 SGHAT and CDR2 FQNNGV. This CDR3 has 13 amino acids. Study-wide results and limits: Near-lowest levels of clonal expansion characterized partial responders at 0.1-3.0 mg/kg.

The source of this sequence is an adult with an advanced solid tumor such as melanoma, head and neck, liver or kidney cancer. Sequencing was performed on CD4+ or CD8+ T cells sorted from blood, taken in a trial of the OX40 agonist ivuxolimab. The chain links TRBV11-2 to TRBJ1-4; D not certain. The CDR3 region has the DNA TGTGCCAGCAGCTTAGGCCCCCTTGGGGAACTGTTTTTT. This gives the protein CASSLGPLGELFF.